The TCR beta chain under discussion was sequenced for a study of graft-versus-host responses after intestinal transplantation. This CDR3 has 14 amino acids. With V trimmed by 5 bases and J by 4 bases, 5 bases remained unmatched. Germline values: CDR1 LNHDA, CDR2 SQIVND (reference sequence). Only in-frame clones appear in the TCRdb table, and some are missing; sequencing was by immunoSEQ multiplex PCR. The sample lists 95,000 or so clones, 80% to 95% occurring once. The chain links TRBV19 to TRBJ2-7, with 10 bases lining up with TRBD1. This material consisted of PBMCs, taken approximately 470 days after intestinal transplant. The sequence came from a human patient who received an intestinal transplant, so some T cells may come from the graft donor. The CDR3 DNA follows: TGTGCCAGTAGTCCCCCGGGACAGGGGTACGAGCAGTACTTC. The encoded protein is CASSPPGQGYEQYF.